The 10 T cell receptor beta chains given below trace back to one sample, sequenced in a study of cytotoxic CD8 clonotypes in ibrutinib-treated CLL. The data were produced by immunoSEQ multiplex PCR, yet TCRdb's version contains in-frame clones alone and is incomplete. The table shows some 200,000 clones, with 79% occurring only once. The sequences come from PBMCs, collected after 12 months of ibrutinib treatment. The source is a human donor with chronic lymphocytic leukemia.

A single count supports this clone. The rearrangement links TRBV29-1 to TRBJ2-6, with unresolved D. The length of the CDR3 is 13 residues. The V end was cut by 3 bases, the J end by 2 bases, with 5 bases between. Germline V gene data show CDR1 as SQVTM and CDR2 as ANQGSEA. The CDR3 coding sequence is TGCAGCGTTGAGAATCCTGGGGCCAACGTCCTGACTTTC. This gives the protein CSVENPGANVLTF.

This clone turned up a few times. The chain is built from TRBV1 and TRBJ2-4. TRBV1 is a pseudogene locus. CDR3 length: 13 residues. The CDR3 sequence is CTPGRPRGNIQYF. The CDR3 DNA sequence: TGCACCCCGGGGCGGCCCCGAGGGAACATTCAGTACTTC.

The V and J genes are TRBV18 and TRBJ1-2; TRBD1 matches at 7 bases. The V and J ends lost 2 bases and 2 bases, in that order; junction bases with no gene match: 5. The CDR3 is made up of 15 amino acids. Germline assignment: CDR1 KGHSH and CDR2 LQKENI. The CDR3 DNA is TGTGCCAGCTCACCAAGCGGGACAGTAAACTATGGCTACACCTTC. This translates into CASSPSGTVNYGYTF.

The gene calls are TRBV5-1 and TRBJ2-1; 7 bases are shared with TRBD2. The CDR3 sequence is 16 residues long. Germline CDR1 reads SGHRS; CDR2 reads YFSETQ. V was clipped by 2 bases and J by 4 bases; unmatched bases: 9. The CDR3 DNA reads TGCGCCAGCAGCTTCCCCCCTAGCGGACCGTACAATGAGCAGTTCTTC. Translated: CASSFPPSGPYNEQFF.

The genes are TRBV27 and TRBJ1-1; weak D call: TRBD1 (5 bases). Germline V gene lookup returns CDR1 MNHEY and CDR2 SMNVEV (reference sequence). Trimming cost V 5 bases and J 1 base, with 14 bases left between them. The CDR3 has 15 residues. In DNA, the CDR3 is TGTGCCAGCAGTCGACCCAGGGTGGGGAACACTGAAGCTTTCTTT. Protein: CASSRPRVGNTEAFF.

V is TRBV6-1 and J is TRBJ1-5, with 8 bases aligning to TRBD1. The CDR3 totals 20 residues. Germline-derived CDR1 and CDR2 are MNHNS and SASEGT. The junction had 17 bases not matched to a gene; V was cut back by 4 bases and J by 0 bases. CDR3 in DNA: TGTGCCAGCAGTGTAGCGAGGGGGACAGGTATTACAAATAGCAATCAGCCCCAGCATTTT. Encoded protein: CASSVARGTGITNSNQPQHF.

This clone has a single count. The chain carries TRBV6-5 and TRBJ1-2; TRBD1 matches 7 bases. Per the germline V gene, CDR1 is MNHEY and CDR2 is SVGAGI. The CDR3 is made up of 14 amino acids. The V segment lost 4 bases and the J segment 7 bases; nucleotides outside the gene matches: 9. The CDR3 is CASSSARQGGGYTF. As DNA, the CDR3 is TGTGCCAGCAGTTCGGCCCGACAGGGTGGTGGCTACACCTTC.

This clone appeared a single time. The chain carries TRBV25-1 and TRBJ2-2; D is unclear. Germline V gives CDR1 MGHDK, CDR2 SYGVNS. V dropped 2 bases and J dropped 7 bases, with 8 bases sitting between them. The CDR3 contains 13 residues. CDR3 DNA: TGTGCCAGCAGTGAAAGGAGAAACGGGGAGCTGTTTTTT. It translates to CASSERRNGELFF.

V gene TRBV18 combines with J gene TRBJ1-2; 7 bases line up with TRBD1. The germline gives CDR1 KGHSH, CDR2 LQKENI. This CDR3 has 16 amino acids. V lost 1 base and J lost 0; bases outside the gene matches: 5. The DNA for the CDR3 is TGTGCCAGCTCACCACAAGGGGACAGACCTAACTATGGCTACACCTTC. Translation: CASSPQGDRPNYGYTF.

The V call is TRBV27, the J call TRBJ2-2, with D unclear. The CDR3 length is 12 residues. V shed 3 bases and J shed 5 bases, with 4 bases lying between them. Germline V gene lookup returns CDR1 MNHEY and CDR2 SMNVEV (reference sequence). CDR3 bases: TGTGCCAGCAGTTTCCTAACCGGGGAGCTGTTTTTT. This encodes CASSFLTGELFF.